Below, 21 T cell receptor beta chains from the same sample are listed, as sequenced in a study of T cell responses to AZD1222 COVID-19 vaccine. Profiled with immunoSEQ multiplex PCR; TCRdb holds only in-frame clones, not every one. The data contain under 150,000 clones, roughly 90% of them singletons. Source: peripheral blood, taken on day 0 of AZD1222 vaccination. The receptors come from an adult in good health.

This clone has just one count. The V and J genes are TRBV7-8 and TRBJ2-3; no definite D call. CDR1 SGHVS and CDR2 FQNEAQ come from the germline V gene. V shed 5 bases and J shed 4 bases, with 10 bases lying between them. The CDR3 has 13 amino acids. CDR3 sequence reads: CASSPLLADTQYF. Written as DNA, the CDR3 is TGTGCCAGCAGCCCCCTACTGGCAGATACGCAGTATTTT.

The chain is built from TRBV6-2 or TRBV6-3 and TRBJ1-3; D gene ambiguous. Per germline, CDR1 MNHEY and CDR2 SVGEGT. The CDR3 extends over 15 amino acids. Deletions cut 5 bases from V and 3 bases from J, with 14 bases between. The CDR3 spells CASSAPARGGNTIYF. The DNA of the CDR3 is TGTGCCAGCAGTGCCCCAGCTAGAGGTGGAAACACCATATATTTT.

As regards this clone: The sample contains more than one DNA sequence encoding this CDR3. CDR3 in DNA: TGCGCCAGCAGCCAAGATTCCGTCGGGGAGGACACTGAAGCTTTCTTT. Its protein is CASSQDSVGEDTEAFF. The chain employs TRBV4-3 and TRBJ1-1; D remains unclear. Germline CDR1 reads LGHNA; CDR2 reads YSLEER. The CDR3 has 16 amino acids. V was trimmed by 0 bases and J by 3 bases, leaving 14 bases between them.

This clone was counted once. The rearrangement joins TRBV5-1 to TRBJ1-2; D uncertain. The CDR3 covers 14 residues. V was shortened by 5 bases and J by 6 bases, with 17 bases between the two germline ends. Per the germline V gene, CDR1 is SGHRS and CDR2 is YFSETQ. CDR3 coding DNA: TGCGCCAGCAGTGCTGACGAGGGTGCCAATGGCTACACCTTC. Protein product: CASSADEGANGYTF.

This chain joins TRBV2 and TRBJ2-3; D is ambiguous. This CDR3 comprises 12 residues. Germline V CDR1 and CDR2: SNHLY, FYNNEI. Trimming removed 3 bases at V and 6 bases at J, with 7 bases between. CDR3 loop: CASSEGLDTQYF. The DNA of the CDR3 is TGTGCCAGCAGTGAGGGTTTGGATACGCAGTATTTT.

CDR3 DNA sequence: TGTGCCAGCAGCCGCGGGGAAAACAATGAGCAGTTCTTC. This gives the protein CASSRGENNEQFF. The chain employs TRBV5-4 and TRBJ2-1; D perhaps matches TRBD2 (6 bases). The V and J ends lost 4 bases and 5 bases respectively, with 10 bases between them. Germline loops: CDR1 SGHNT, CDR2 YYREEE (reference sequence). This CDR3 region has 13 residues.

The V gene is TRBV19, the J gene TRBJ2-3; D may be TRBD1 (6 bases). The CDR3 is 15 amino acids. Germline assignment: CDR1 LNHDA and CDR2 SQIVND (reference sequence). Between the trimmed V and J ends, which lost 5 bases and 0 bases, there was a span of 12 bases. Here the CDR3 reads CASSSAQGSTDTQYF. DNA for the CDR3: TGTGCCAGTAGTTCGGCACAGGGAAGCACAGATACGCAGTATTTT.

CDR3 sequence: CASSLASTGNTIYF. The CDR3 bases are TGTGCCAGCAGCTTGGCATCAACAGGAAACACCATATATTTT. This sequence joins TRBV5-4 and TRBJ1-3; D ambiguous. Trimming took 0 bases from V and 4 from J, leaving 8 bases between them. This CDR3 spans 14 amino acids. Germline assignment: CDR1 SGHNT and CDR2 YYREEE (reference sequence).

CDR3 nucleotide sequence: TGTGCCAGCAGTGGGGATAGGGACTCCTACGAGCAGTACTTC. This gives the protein CASSGDRDSYEQYF. This rearrangement joins TRBV25-1 to TRBJ2-7, with unresolved D. The CDR3 is made up of 14 amino acids. V shed 4 bases and J shed 0 bases, with 10 bases lying between them. Germline lookup yields CDR1 MGHDK and CDR2 SYGVNS.

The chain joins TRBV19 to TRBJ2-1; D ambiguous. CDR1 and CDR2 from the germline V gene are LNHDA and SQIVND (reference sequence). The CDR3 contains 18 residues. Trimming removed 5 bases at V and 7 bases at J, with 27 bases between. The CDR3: CASSPPAPNSLHSNEQFF. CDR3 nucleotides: TGTGCCAGTAGTCCACCCGCCCCAAACTCCCTGCATTCGAATGAGCAGTTCTTC. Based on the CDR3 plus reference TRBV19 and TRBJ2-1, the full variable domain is DGGITQSPKYLFRKEGQNVTLSCEQNLNHDAMYWYRQDPGQGLRLIYYSQIVNDFQKGDIAEGYSVSREKKESFPLTVTSAQKNPTAFYLCASSPPAPNSLHSNEQFFGPGTRLTVL.

CDR3 residues: CASSHKWVWDEAFF. In DNA, the CDR3 is TGTGCCAGCAGTCACAAATGGGTTTGGGATGAAGCTTTCTTT. The genes are TRBV28 and TRBJ1-1; D unresolved. V lost 5 bases and J lost 7, with 17 bases in between. The CDR3 consists of 14 residues. Germline assignment: CDR1 MDHEN and CDR2 SYDVKM.

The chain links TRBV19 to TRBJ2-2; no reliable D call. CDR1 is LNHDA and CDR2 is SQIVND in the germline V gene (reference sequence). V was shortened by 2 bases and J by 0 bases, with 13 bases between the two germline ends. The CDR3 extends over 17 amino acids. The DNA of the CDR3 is TGTGCCAGTAGTATAAAGTGGCCCGCTACGAACACCGGGGAGCTGTTTTTT. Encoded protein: CASSIKWPATNTGELFF.

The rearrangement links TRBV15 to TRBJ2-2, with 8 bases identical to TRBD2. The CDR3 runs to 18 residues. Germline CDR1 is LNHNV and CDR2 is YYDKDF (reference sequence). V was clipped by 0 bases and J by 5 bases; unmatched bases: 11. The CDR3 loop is CATSRDLSAAGATGELFF. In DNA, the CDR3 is TGTGCCACCAGCAGAGATTTATCGGCAGCGGGAGCTACCGGGGAGCTGTTTTTT.

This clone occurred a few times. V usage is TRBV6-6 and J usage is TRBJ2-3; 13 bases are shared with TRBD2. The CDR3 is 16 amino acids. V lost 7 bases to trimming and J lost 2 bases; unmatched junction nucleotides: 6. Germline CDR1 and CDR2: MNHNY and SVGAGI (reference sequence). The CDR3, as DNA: TGTGCCAGCAAAACAGGGACTAGCGGGGACACAGATACGCAGTATTTT. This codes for CASKTGTSGDTDTQYF.

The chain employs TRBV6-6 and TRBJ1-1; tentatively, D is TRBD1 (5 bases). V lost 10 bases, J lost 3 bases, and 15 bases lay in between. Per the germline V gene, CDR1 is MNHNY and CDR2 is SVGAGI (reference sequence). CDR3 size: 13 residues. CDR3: CATFLTGDTEAFF. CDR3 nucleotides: TGTGCCACCTTCTTAACGGGGGACACTGAAGCTTTCTTT.

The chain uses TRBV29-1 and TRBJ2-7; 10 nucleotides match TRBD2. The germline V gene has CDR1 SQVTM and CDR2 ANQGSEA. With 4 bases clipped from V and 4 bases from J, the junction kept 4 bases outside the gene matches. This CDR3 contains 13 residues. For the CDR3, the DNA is TGCAGCGTTGCGCCTAGCGGGAGATACGAGCAGTACTTC. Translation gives CSVAPSGRYEQYF.

This CDR3 reads CARNVSGGIIDTQYF. The CDR3 region has the DNA TGTGCCAGAAACGTCTCAGGGGGAATCATAGATACGCAGTATTTT. The V and J genes are TRBV6-7 and TRBJ2-3, with 7 bases aligning to TRBD1. TRBV6-7 is marked as an open reading frame, function uncertain. Germline trimming cut 9 bases from V and 5 bases from J; bases unmatched to any gene: 14. The CDR3 loop spans 15 amino acids.

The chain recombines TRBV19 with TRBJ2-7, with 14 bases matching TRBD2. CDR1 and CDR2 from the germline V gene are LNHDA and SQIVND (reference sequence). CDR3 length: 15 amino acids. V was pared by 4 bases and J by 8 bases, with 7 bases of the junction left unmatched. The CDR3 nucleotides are TGTGCCAGTAGTACCGGGACTAGCGGGAGAGAGAAGCAGTACTTC. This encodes CASSTGTSGREKQYF. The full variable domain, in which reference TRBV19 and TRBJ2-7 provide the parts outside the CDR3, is DGGITQSPKYLFRKEGQNVTLSCEQNLNHDAMYWYRQDPGQGLRLIYYSQIVNDFQKGDIAEGYSVSREKKESFPLTVTSAQKNPTAFYLCASSTGTSGREKQYFGPGTRLTVT.

CDR3 bases: TGTGCCAGCAGCTTAAACAGGGGGCCCTACGAGCAGTACTTC. It codes for CASSLNRGPYEQYF. The V call is TRBV7-3, the J call TRBJ2-7; 9 bases line up with TRBD1. V was pared by 1 base and J by 2 bases, with 0 bases of the junction left unmatched. Germline loops: CDR1 SGHTA, CDR2 FQGTGA. The CDR3 consists of 14 residues.

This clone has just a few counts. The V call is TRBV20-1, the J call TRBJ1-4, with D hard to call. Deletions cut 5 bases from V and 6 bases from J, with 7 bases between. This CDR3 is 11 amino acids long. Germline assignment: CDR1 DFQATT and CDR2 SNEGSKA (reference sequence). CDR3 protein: CSAESHEKLFF. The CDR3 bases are TGCAGTGCTGAGTCGCATGAAAAACTGTTTTTT.

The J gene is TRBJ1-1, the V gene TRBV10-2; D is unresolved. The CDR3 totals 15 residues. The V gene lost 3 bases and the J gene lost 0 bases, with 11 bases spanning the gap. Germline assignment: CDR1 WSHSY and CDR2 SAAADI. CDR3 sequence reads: CASSDQVVMNTEAFF. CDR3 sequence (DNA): TGCGCCAGCAGTGATCAGGTTGTCATGAACACTGAAGCTTTCTTT.